These T cell receptor beta chains were read from a single sample in a study of cytomegalovirus exposure and HLA in healthy donors. Sequencing was performed with immunoSEQ multiplex PCR; in TCRdb, only in-frame clones are kept and a portion is missing. This table holds around 150,000 clones, around 80% found once. The sequencing input was PBMCs. Every receptor here comes from a man aged 30 to 39 in good health and CMV-seronegative. Both conserved end residues are part of each CDR3. D genes are given only for firm matches. Size tells how often a clone was seen (once, few, many) or the class of an expanded clone, and some rows leave it out.

j_gene,v_gene,abundance,d_gene,CDR3nt,CDR3aa
TRBJ2-5,TRBV2,.,.,TGTGCCAGCAGTGGAGGTAGCGTCGTAGAGACCCAGTACTTC,CASSGGSVVETQYF
TRBJ2-5,TRBV6-5,.,.,TGTGCCAGCAGTTACTCCTCCAGGGTTGAGACCCAGTACTTC,CASSYSSRVETQYF
TRBJ2-2,TRBV28,.,.,TGTGCCAGCAGTTTAAGAGTCGGGGAGCTGTTTTTT,CASSLRVGELFF
TRBJ2-7,TRBV10-3,.,TRBD2,TGTGCCATCAGTGAGCAAACTAGCGGGAGGAGCGAGCAGTACTTC,CAISEQTSGRSEQYF
TRBJ1-2,TRBV6-5,.,TRBD1,TGTGCCAGCAGTCATCGACAGGGTGATGGCTACACCTTC,CASSHRQGDGYTF
TRBJ2-7,TRBV21-1,.,.,TGTGCCAGCAGCACCAGCGGGGATGAGCAGTACTTC,CASSTSGDEQYF
TRBJ2-1,TRBV5-1,.,.,TGCGCCAGCAGCTTGGGGGCAGGGGTCGATGAGCAGTTCTTC,CASSLGAGVDEQFF
TRBJ2-1,TRBV18,.,TRBD1,TGTGCCAGCTCCGCCACGGACAGGGCAAATAACAATGAGCAGTTCTTC,CASSATDRANNNEQFF
TRBJ2-7,TRBV5-6,once,TRBD2,TGTGCCAGCAGCTTGGGGGGGGGTTTCTACGAGCAGTACTTC,CASSLGGGFYEQYF
TRBJ2-7,TRBV29-1,.,.,TGCAGCGTCGGGACTTTCCCCTACTACGAGCAGTACTTC,CSVGTFPYYEQYF
TRBJ2-3,TRBV27,.,.,TGTGCCAGCAGTATCCCCGGGAGCGGACTGCGGACAGATACGCAGTATTTT,CASSIPGSGLRTDTQYF
TRBJ1-2,TRBV19,.,.,TGTGCCAGTAGTAGACAGTCGAACTATGGCTACACCTTC,CASSRQSNYGYTF
TRBJ2-1,TRBV28,.,.,TGTGCCAGCAGCGCCGGTAACCCTTCCTACAATGAGCAGTTCTTC,CASSAGNPSYNEQFF
TRBJ1-5,TRBV19,.,.,TGTGCCAGTAGGGGCCCCGGCGGAGGACAGCCCCAGCATTTT,CASRGPGGGQPQHF
TRBJ1-3,TRBV7-9,.,.,TGTGCCAGCAGCCCCAACGGGAGTCCTGGAAACACTATATATTTT,CASSPNGSPGNTIYF
TRBJ1-5,TRBV18,once,TRBD1,TGTGCCAGCACGACAGGGTTGAGTCAGCCCCAGCATTTT,CASTTGLSQPQHF
TRBJ1-5,TRBV7-2,.,TRBD1,TGTGCCAGCAGCTTAGTAAGGGACAGGGTACAGCATTTT,CASSLVRDRVQHF
TRBJ2-7,TRBV11-3,.,TRBD1,TGTGCCAGCAGCCCGACAGGGGACCCCTACGAGCAGTACTTC,CASSPTGDPYEQYF
TRBJ2-7,TRBV28,.,.,TGTGCCAGCAGTTTTTCTTCTAACCTCTACGAGCAGTACTTC,CASSFSSNLYEQYF
TRBJ2-3,TRBV4-1,.,.,TGCGCCAGCAGCTCCTCGACAGTCACAGATACGCAGTATTTT,CASSSSTVTDTQYF
TRBJ1-4,TRBV29-1,.,TRBD1,TGCAGCGTTGGTCGACAGGGGGAAAAACTGTTTTTT,CSVGRQGEKLFF
TRBJ1-4,TRBV5-1,.,.,TGCGCCAGCAGCTTGTCAACAGTGAATGAAAAACTGTTTTTT,CASSLSTVNEKLFF
TRBJ2-7,TRBV19,.,.,TGTGCCAGTTCGATCAGGGGACCAGGGGAGCAGTACTTC,CASSIRGPGEQYF
TRBJ2-2,TRBV25-1,.,TRBD1,TGTGCCGCCGGGACAGGGAGGTCCGGGGAGCTGTTTTTT,CAAGTGRSGELFF
TRBJ1-5,TRBV27,.,.,TGTGCCAGCAGCCACGGGAGCAATCAGCCCCAGCATTTT,CASSHGSNQPQHF
TRBJ1-6,TRBV6-1,.,TRBD1,TGTGCCAGCAGTCCGCAGGGACAGGGGAATTCACCCCTCCACTTT,CASSPQGQGNSPLHF
TRBJ1-1,TRBV27,.,TRBD1,TGTGCCAGCAGTTTCCAGGGGGCGACCGGTGAAGCTTTCTTT,CASSFQGATGEAFF
TRBJ2-4,TRBV4-3,.,.,TGCGCCAGCAGCCAAGATCGGGTGGGAGCCATCCAAAACATTCAGTACTTC,CASSQDRVGAIQNIQYF
TRBJ2-2,TRBV10-3,.,.,TGTGCCATCAGGGTAGGGACTGGGAACACCGGGGAGCTGTTTTTT,CAIRVGTGNTGELFF
TRBJ2-1,TRBV11-2,.,.,TGTGCCAGCAGCCTCGGGACTTACAATGAGCAGTTCTTC,CASSLGTYNEQFF
TRBJ1-5,TRBV28,.,TRBD1,TGTGCCAGCAGTCAAGGACAGGGGATACAGCCCCAGCATTTT,CASSQGQGIQPQHF
TRBJ1-1,TRBV5-1,few,.,TGCGCCAGCAGCTTGGGGCAGGGCGGTAGGGAAGCTTTCTTT,CASSLGQGGREAFF
TRBJ2-1,TRBV7-9,.,.,TGTGCCAGCGAACGGAGGTATATAGTCAATGAGCAGTTCTTC,CASERRYIVNEQFF
TRBJ1-2,TRBV6-6,once,TRBD1,TGTGCCAGCAGTTACACGGGGACAGCTTTCGGGTATGGCTACACCTTC,CASSYTGTAFGYGYTF
TRBJ1-4,TRBV6-6,.,TRBD1,TGTGCCAGCAGCAACGGACAGGGGACGGAAAAACTGTTTTTT,CASSNGQGTEKLFF
TRBJ2-1,TRBV4-2,few,.,TGTGCCAGCAGCCAAGTGATGGACAGTTACAATGAGCAGTTCTTC,CASSQVMDSYNEQFF
TRBJ2-1,TRBV5-4,.,TRBD2,TGTGCCAGCAGTATTTATCCCGCGGGAGGTGGCTACAATGAGCAGTTCTTC,CASSIYPAGGGYNEQFF
TRBJ1-2,TRBV4-3,.,TRBD1,TGCGCCAGCAGCCAAGCTGGACAGGGTCGGAGCGGCTACACCTTC,CASSQAGQGRSGYTF
TRBJ1-2,TRBV30,once,TRBD1,TGTGCCTGGAGACAGGGGGCGTTTTACTATGGCTACACCTTC,CAWRQGAFYYGYTF
TRBJ2-7,TRBV28,few,TRBD2,TGTGCCAGCAGTTTAACCACTGGGGGACTAGGCTACGAGCAGTACTTC,CASSLTTGGLGYEQYF
TRBJ2-5,TRBV27,.,TRBD1,TGTGCCAGCAGTGTCACTGGGACAGGGGTAGAGACCCAGTACTTC,CASSVTGTGVETQYF
TRBJ2-7,TRBV19,.,.,TGTGCCAGTAGTGTACAGGGACACCTTTACGAGCAGTACTTC,CASSVQGHLYEQYF
TRBJ2-1,TRBV11-3,.,.,TGTGCCAGCAGCTTAGATGGTGCTGGGGGGACGGGTGAGCAGTTCTTC,CASSLDGAGGTGEQFF
TRBJ2-2,TRBV10-3,few,TRBD2,TGTGCCTCGGGAACTAGCGGACGAAACACCGGGGAGCTGTTTTTT,CASGTSGRNTGELFF
TRBJ2-1,TRBV7-9,.,TRBD2,TGTTCCAGCAGCTTCTCGGGACTAGCGGGAGGAGGCTACAATGAGCAGTTCTTC,CSSSFSGLAGGGYNEQFF
TRBJ2-5,TRBV9,.,TRBD2,TGTGCCAGCAGCGTACTAGCGGGAGTTGAGACCCAGTACTTC,CASSVLAGVETQYF
TRBJ2-7,TRBV4-1,.,TRBD1,TGCGCCAGCAGCCAACAGACAGGGTCTAACGAGCAGTACTTC,CASSQQTGSNEQYF
TRBJ1-4,TRBV7-9,.,TRBD1,TGTGCCAGCAGCCCGGGACAGGGGAGTGAAAAACTGTTTTTT,CASSPGQGSEKLFF
TRBJ2-3,TRBV7-8,.,TRBD2,TGTGCCAGCAGCTTAGAGGGGACTACGTCCACAGATACGCAGTATTTT,CASSLEGTTSTDTQYF
TRBJ1-2,TRBV4-3,.,.,TGCGCCAGCAGCCAAGTCCCCTGGGCAGGGGAAGAAAGCTACACCTTC,CASSQVPWAGEESYTF
TRBJ1-1,TRBV18,few,.,TGTGCCAGCTCACCACTCGAAGGAGGGTACACTGAAGCTTTCTTT,CASSPLEGGYTEAFF
TRBJ2-6,TRBV4-2,.,.,TGTGCCAGCAGCCAAGAGGAGCGGACCTCTGGGGCCAACGTCCTGACTTTC,CASSQEERTSGANVLTF
TRBJ1-2,TRBV27,once,.,TGTGCCTCCGACAGACGGATCTATGGCTACACCTTC,CASDRRIYGYTF
TRBJ2-2,TRBV5-1,.,.,TGCGCCAGCGGGGGGAACGACAGCCCCGGGGAGCTGTTTTTT,CASGGNDSPGELFF
TRBJ1-1,TRBV15,once,.,TGTGCCACCAGCAGAGCAGGGATCACATTAGAAACTGAAGCTTTCTTT,CATSRAGITLETEAFF
TRBJ1-1,TRBV6-6,.,TRBD1,TGTGCCAGCAGTACCGGGACAGGGGGGTACACTGAAGCTTTCTTT,CASSTGTGGYTEAFF
TRBJ2-4,TRBV7-9,few,.,TGTGCCGACCGGGAACTAGCCAAAAACATTCAGTACTTC,CADRELAKNIQYF
TRBJ2-7,TRBV7-2,.,.,TGTGCCAGCAGCCGCGGCCCAGCCTACGAGCAGTACTTC,CASSRGPAYEQYF
TRBJ2-3,TRBV30,.,.,TGTGCCTGGAGTGTACTAAGACAGCCTAGCACAGATACGCAGTATTTT,CAWSVLRQPSTDTQYF
TRBJ2-3,TRBV6-1,.,.,TGTGCCAGCAGTGTTTCTGGGGGCAAAACGCAGTATTTT,CASSVSGGKTQYF